The T cell receptor (beta chain) described here comes from a study of technical replicates of blood from a handful of donors. The junction had 5 bases not matched to a gene; V was cut back by 6 bases and J by 5 bases. CDR1 is MNHEY and CDR2 is SMNVEV in the germline V gene (reference sequence). This CDR3 region has 13 residues. Generated by immunoSEQ multiplex PCR, the TCRdb table keeps only in-frame clones and is missing some. This sample carries tens of thousands of clones, approximately 92% of them seen once, and the ten largest clones take more than 4%. This clone is a singleton in its sample. The sequenced sample consisted of PBMCs. The chain has TRBV27 and TRBJ2-5; 8 positions agree with TRBD2. This sequence was found in a human donor in good health. Some clones in this sample may be carry-over from other donors' samples. The CDR3 DNA sequence: TGTGCCAGCAGGTCGGGACTAGACGAGACCCAGTACTTC. Translated, it gives CASRSGLDETQYF.